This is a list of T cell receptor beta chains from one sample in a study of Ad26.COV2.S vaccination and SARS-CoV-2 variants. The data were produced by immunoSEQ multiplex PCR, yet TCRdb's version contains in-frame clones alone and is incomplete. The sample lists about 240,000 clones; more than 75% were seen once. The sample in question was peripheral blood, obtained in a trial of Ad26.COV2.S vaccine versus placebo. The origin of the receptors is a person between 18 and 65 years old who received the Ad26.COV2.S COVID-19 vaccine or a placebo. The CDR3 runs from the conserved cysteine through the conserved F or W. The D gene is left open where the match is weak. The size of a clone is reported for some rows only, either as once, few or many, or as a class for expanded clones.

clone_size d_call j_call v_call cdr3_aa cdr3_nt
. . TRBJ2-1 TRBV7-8 CASSSSWGSSYNEQFF TGTGCCAGCAGCTCAAGTTGGGGGAGCTCCTACAATGAGCAGTTCTTC
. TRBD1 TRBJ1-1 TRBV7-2 CASSFNRGMNTEAFF TGTGCCAGCAGCTTTAACAGGGGTATGAACACTGAAGCTTTCTTT
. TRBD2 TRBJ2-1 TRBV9 CASSALGRELGEQFF TGTGCCAGCAGCGCCCTGGGGCGGGAGCTGGGTGAGCAGTTCTTC
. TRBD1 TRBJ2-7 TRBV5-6 CASSWMTGTEQYF TGTGCCAGCAGCTGGATGACAGGGACCGAGCAGTACTTC
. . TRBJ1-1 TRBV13 CASSIQTDDMNTEAFF TGTGCCAGCAGCATTCAGACAGATGACATGAACACTGAAGCTTTCTTT
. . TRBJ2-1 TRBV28 CASTPGLSWYNEQFF TGTGCCAGCACCCCTGGACTATCATGGTACAATGAGCAGTTCTTC
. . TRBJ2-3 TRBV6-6 CASGGWDTDTQYF TGTGCCAGCGGGGGGTGGGACACAGATACGCAGTATTTT
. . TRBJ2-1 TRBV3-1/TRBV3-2 CASSHGPLQWQFF TGTGCCAGCAGCCATGGCCCTTTACAGTGGCAGTTCTTC
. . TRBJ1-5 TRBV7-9 CASSQPNQPQHF TGTGCCAGCAGCCAGCCTAATCAGCCCCAGCATTTT
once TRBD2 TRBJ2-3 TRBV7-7 CASSLPRSGRRDTQYF TGTGCTAGCAGCTTACCCCGAAGCGGGAGGCGAGATACGCAGTATTTT
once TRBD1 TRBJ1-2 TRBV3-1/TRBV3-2 CASSPSGTGGNYGYTF TGTGCCAGCAGCCCGTCGGGGACAGGGGGAAACTATGGCTACACCTTC
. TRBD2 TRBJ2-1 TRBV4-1 CASSQEGTSGSLIGEQFF TGCGCCAGCAGCCAAGAAGGGACTAGCGGGAGCTTAATTGGGGAGCAGTTCTTC
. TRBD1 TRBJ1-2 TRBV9 CASSGDRGWGYTF TGTGCCAGCAGCGGGGACAGGGGGTGGGGCTACACCTTC
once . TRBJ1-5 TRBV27 CASSFGRADQPQHF TGTGCCAGCAGTTTTGGCAGGGCCGATCAGCCCCAGCATTTT
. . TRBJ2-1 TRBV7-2 CASSLARGSYNEQFF TGTGCCAGCAGCTTAGCAAGGGGATCCTACAATGAGCAGTTCTTC
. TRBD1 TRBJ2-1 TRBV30 CAWSSGQGFNEQFF TGTGCCTGGAGTAGCGGACAGGGGTTCAATGAGCAGTTCTTC
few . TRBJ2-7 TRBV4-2 CASSQDHPGTYEQYF TGTGCCAGCAGCCAAGATCATCCAGGGACCTACGAGCAGTACTTC
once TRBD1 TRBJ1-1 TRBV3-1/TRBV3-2 CASSQGPKVRDRGGTEAFF TGTGCCAGCAGCCAAGGCCCTAAAGTCCGGGACAGGGGGGGCACTGAAGCTTTCTTT
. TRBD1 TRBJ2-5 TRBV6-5 CASSFRTGETQYF TGTGCCAGCAGTTTTCGGACAGGCGAGACCCAGTACTTC
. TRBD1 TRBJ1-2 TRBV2 CASQAWTGVNYGYTF TGTGCCAGCCAAGCCTGGACAGGGGTAAACTATGGCTACACCTTC
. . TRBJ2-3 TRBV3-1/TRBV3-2 CASSQETTSTDTQYF TGTGCCAGCAGCCAAGAGACTACCAGCACAGATACGCAGTATTTT
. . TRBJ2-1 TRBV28 CATTLNFPEIIHEQFF TGTGCCACTACATTAAATTTTCCCGAGATTATTCATGAGCAGTTCTTC
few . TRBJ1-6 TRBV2 CASSVERGPSSPLHF TGTGCCAGCAGTGTGGAGCGGGGACCTAGTTCACCCCTCCACTTT
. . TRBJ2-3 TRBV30 CASHGGLMVTDTQYF TGTGCCTCCCACGGGGGGCTAATGGTCACAGATACGCAGTATTTT
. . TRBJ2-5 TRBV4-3 CASSQDLAGGRETQYF TGCGCCAGCAGCCAAGATCTAGCAGGGGGGCGGGAGACCCAGTACTTC
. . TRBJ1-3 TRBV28 CASSLVGGTSLGNTIYF TGTGCCAGCAGTTTAGTTGGGGGGACCTCGTTGGGAAACACCATATATTTT
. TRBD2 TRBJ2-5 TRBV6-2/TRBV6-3 CASSYYGGGQETQYF TGTGCCAGCAGTTACTATGGGGGGGGTCAAGAGACCCAGTACTTC
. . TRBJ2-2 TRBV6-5 CASRGGTGELFF TGTGCCAGCAGGGGTGGAACCGGGGAGCTGTTTTTT
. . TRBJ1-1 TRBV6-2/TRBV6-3 CASSYSAEAFF TGTGCCAGCAGTTACTCTGCCGAAGCTTTCTTT
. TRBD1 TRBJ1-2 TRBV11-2 CASSRGGTDDGYTF TGTGCCAGCAGCCGGGGCGGGACAGACGATGGCTACACCTTC
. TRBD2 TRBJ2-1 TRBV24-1 CATSRSGTSEDNEQFF TGTGCCACCAGCCGCTCCGGGACTAGCGAAGACAATGAGCAGTTCTTC